These 16 T cell receptor beta chains were all obtained from the same sample, sequenced in a study of metastatic and nonmetastatic thyroid tumors. Not a single patient had been given any form of treatment at any point before undergoing thyroid surgery. TCRdb re-called the PCR reads with MiXCR. The data contain 34,000 or so clones, about 40% of them singletons. Sequenced input: tumor tissue. The receptor source for this set is a female donor with papillary thyroid cancer or a benign thyroid nodule (not recorded which). Some clones in this sample may be carry-over from other donors' samples.

This clone was recorded once. The chain links TRBV2 to TRBJ2-2, with 9 bases identical to TRBD1. The length of the CDR3 is 16 residues. Trimming took 5 bases from V and 4 from J; bases not matched to a gene: 8. Germline V gene lookup returns CDR1 SNHLY and CDR2 FYNNEI. In nucleotides, the CDR3 is TGTGCCAGCAGTCGGTACAGGGGGCGCGGCACCGGGGAGCTGTTTTTT. Amino acid sequence: CASSRYRGRGTGELFF.

The rearrangement uses TRBV11-2 and TRBJ2-7, with TRBD1 identical over 9 bases. The CDR3 is 14 amino acids. CDR1 and CDR2 from the germline V gene are SGHAT and FQNNGV. J was trimmed by 3 bases and V by 4 bases; bases with no gene match: 4. The CDR3 nucleotides are TGTGCCAGCAGCTCGATGACAGGGGGCTACGAGCAGTACTTC. Its protein is CASSSMTGGYEQYF.

This chain connects TRBV28 to TRBJ1-3; D might be TRBD1 (6 bases). V lost 2 bases to trimming and J lost 6 bases, with 14 bases between them. The germline gives CDR1 MDHEN, CDR2 SYDVKM. CDR3 size: 15 residues. The CDR3, as DNA: TGTGCCAGCAGTTTACCAGGGGTAATTGAAAACACCATATATTTT. Translation gives CASSLPGVIENTIYF.

The table lists this clone with a few counts. This chain uses TRBV14 with TRBJ2-1, with 7 bases fitting TRBD1. After removal of 2 bases from V and 5 bases from J, the junction contained 6 bases not matched to a gene. The CDR3 length is 15 residues. Germline assignment: CDR1 SGHDN and CDR2 FVKESK. The CDR3 DNA is TGTGCCAGCAGCCAACTACAGGGGTCTAACAATGAGCAGTTCTTC. It codes for CASSQLQGSNNEQFF.

This sequence joins TRBV12-3 or TRBV12-4 and TRBJ1-6, with D possibly being TRBD1 (6 bases). Trimming shortened V by 3 bases and J by 4 bases, and 10 bases separated the two germline ends. The CDR3 contains 15 residues. CDR3 nucleotides: TGTGCCAGCAGTTTGGGGGCGGGGTATAATTCACCCCTCCACTTT. Translating it yields CASSLGAGYNSPLHF.

This clone appeared a few times. Relative to the germline gene, one junction end is altered; a read error may explain this. The chain recombines TRBV28 with TRBJ2-4; TRBD2 is a possible D gene (7 bases). The CDR3 loop spans 15 amino acids. Germline CDR1 is MDHEN and CDR2 is SYDVKM. CDR3 loop: CAISQGGGSKNIQYF. The CDR3 bases are TGTGCCATCAGTCAGGGAGGGGGGTCCAAAAACATTCAGTACTTC.

The sample holds one count of this clone. The chain recombines TRBV20-1 with TRBJ2-7, with D possibly TRBD2 on 6 matching bases. CDR1 DFQATT and CDR2 SNEGSKA come from the germline V gene (reference sequence). The CDR3 runs to 14 residues. Trimming pared 4 bases from V and 0 bases from J, leaving 13 bases between. CDR3 in amino acids: CSAKGRGLSYEQYF. Here the CDR3 DNA reads TGCAGTGCTAAGGGGCGGGGACTCTCCTACGAGCAGTACTTC.

V and J are TRBV6-2 or TRBV6-3 and TRBJ2-2, with D perhaps being TRBD1 or TRBD2 (5 bases each). The germline CDR1 and CDR2 sequences are MNHEY and SVGEGT. Between the trimmed V and J ends, which lost 2 bases and 0 bases, there was a span of 19 bases. The CDR3 consists of 19 residues. The CDR3: CASSYGAGRRPTNTGELFF. Written as DNA, the CDR3 is TGTGCCAGCAGTTACGGGGCGGGTAGACGACCCACGAACACCGGGGAGCTGTTTTTT.

This sequence joins TRBV11-1 and TRBJ1-1; the match to TRBD1 covers 8 bases. CDR1 and CDR2 from the germline V gene are SGHAT and FQDESV (reference sequence). The V segment lost 2 bases and the J segment 3 bases; nucleotides outside the gene matches: 5. The CDR3 covers 15 residues. The CDR3 protein is CASSLTRTGYTEAFF. The CDR3 region has the DNA TGTGCCAGCAGCTTAACACGGACAGGGTACACTGAAGCTTTCTTT.

This sequence joins TRBV12-3 or TRBV12-4 and TRBJ2-7; no definite D call. Deletions cut 6 bases from V and 2 bases from J, with 5 bases between. The CDR3 sequence is 11 residues long. The chain's CDR3 is CASSKTYEQYF. Here the CDR3 DNA reads TGTGCCAGCAGCAAAACCTACGAGCAGTACTTC.

This sequence joins TRBV11-3 and TRBJ2-1; the D gene is possibly TRBD2 (6 bases). V gave up 5 bases and J gave up 7 bases, with 12 bases separating them. CDR3 length: 13 residues. CDR1 is SGHNT and CDR2 is YENEEA in the germline V gene. The CDR3 bases are TGTGCCAGCAGCAGAGAGGGGAGGAATGAGCAGTTCTTC. This sequence encodes CASSREGRNEQFF.

The sample holds many counts of this clone. The CDR3 DNA is TGTGCCAGCAGTGAGGGCGGGGGAGCTACGAAGCAGTACTTC. This translates into CASSEGGGATKQYF. The V call is TRBV27, the J call TRBJ2-7, with 7 bases lining up with TRBD2. The CDR3 has 14 amino acids. Germline lookup yields CDR1 MNHEY and CDR2 SMNVEV (reference sequence). The ends lost 5 bases at V and 8 bases at J; junction bases unmatched: 12.

The J gene is TRBJ2-2, the V gene TRBV11-2, with D possibly being TRBD2 (5 bases). Trimming removed 2 bases from V and 0 bases from J, with 13 bases in between. CDR3 size: 17 residues. The germline gives CDR1 SGHAT, CDR2 FQNNGV. CDR3 sequence (DNA): TGTGCCAGCAGCTTAAGGTTCCGGACTCCGAACACCGGGGAGCTGTTTTTT. Its translation: CASSLRFRTPNTGELFF.

This chain joins TRBV11-1 and TRBJ2-3; 10 nucleotides align to TRBD2. The CDR3 spans 17 residues. V gave up 3 bases and J gave up 5 bases; unmatched junction bases: 11. CDR1 SGHAT and CDR2 FQDESV come from the germline V gene (reference sequence). This CDR3 is CASSFGRGTSAGDTQYF. The CDR3 DNA is TGTGCCAGCAGCTTCGGTCGGGGGACTAGCGCAGGAGATACGCAGTATTTT.

The chain carries TRBV6-1 and TRBJ2-2; TRBD2 aligns across 9 bases. Germline V gene lookup returns CDR1 MNHNS and CDR2 SASEGT. The CDR3 length is 16 residues. Trimming at V came to 5 bases and at J to 5 bases, leaving 9 bases not matched to a gene. CDR3 DNA: TGTGCCAGCAGTTCACCGAATAGCGGGAGTACCGGGGAGCTGTTTTTT. It specifies CASSSPNSGSTGELFF.

The chain couples TRBV24-1 to TRBJ1-2; 8 bases match TRBD1. V trimming: 7 bases; J trimming: 4 bases; junction bases outside the gene matches: 4. Germline loops: CDR1 KGHDR, CDR2 SFDVKD. CDR3 length equals 13 residues. The CDR3 region is CATSFGTGYGYTF. The CDR3 DNA reads TGTGCCACCAGCTTCGGGACAGGCTATGGCTACACCTTC.